Below are 14 T cell receptor delta chains sequenced from a single sample in a study of γδ T cells in repeated Plasmodium falciparum infection. TCRdb re-called clones from the multiplex PCR reads via CATT. The sample includes some 51,000 delta-chain clones, roughly 2% seen only once; the top ten take 24%. Gammadelta T cells were flow-sorted from PBMC into Vgamma9/Vdelta2+ and Vdelta2-negative populations for bulk analysis. The sample was gamma-delta T cells from blood. These receptors were obtained from a pool of human donors (malaria-infected and uninfected, not separated).

This clone was seen only a few times. The protein in TCRdb stems from a much larger clone and differs at residue 14 from this DNA's translation, likely a read error; here the protein is translated from the DNA. For the V gene the call is TRDV2; the J gene has no call; the tabulated D call, TRDD3, remains unverified against the DNA. The CDR3 contains 16 residues. Germline V gene sequence: CDR1 GEAIGNYY, CDR2 EKD. CDR3 DNA sequence: TGTGCCTGTGACACCGATCGGGGGTATGTCACCGATAAACCCATCTTT. Its protein product is CACDTDRGYVTDKPIF.

Ten or more counts support this clone. TCRdb's protein for this DNA is that of a much larger clone and differs from the translation at residue 16, likely a read error; the protein shown is the DNA translation. V is TRDV2 and J is TRDJ1, with TRDD3 matching over 12 bases. The CDR3 length is 18 residues. Germline V gene sequence: CDR1 GEAIGNYY, CDR2 EKD. As DNA, the CDR3 is TGTGCCTGTGACCCGGTACTGGGGGATACAAGAGAGACCGATAAATTCATCTTT. Protein sequence: CACDPVLGDTRETDKFIF.

This clone was seen only a few times. This probably arose from a read error, given a far larger clone one base away. The same CDR3 also results from other DNA sequences found in this sample. The V gene is given as TRDV1, and no J gene call is available; the tabulated D call, TRDD3, remains unverified against the DNA. Germline-derived CDR1 and CDR2 are TSWWSYY and QGS. The length of the CDR3 is 20 residues. CDR3 protein: CALGEVLLQLGDWNTDKLIF. CDR3 coding DNA: TGTGCTCTTGGGGAGGTCCTCCTACAACTGGGGGATTGGAACACCGATAAACTTATCTTT.

This clone was observed a handful of times. The protein TCRdb lists belongs to a much larger clone and differs from this DNA's translation at residue 7, which points to a read error; the protein shown is made from the DNA. The rearrangement joins TRDV3 to TRDJ1; TRDD2 matches at 8 bases. CDR3 length: 16 residues. The ends lost 2 bases at V and 0 bases at J; junction bases unmatched: 11. In germline, CDR1 is TVYSNPD, CDR2 GDNSRS (reference sequence). The CDR3 is CAFRFLRGLYTDKLIF. Here the CDR3 DNA reads TGTGCCTTTCGCTTCCTACGAGGACTGTACACCGATAAACTCATCTTT.

In this sample, this clone turned up a few times. TCRdb attributes to this sequence the protein of a much larger clone, which differs from the DNA translation at residue 16; a read error is likely, and the protein displayed is translated from the DNA. The chain recombines TRDV1 with TRDJ1; 10 bases map to TRDD3. CDR3 length equals 23 residues. Germline V gene sequence: CDR1 TSWWSYY, CDR2 QGS. V shed 3 bases and J 7 bases; nucleotides not matched to a gene: 32. The CDR3 loop reads CALGDKAPAWGILLLRPLPKLIF. CDR3 nucleotide sequence: TGTGCTCTTGGGGACAAAGCCCCGGCATGGGGGATACTCCTCTTAAGACCTCTCCCTAAACTCATCTTT.

This clone was seen many times. The protein TCRdb gives is from a much larger clone and does not agree with this DNA's translation at residue 13, likely a read error; the protein shown here comes from the DNA. This rearrangement joins TRDV1 to TRDJ1, with 7 nucleotides matching TRDD2. CDR3 length: 19 amino acids. CDR1 and CDR2 from the germline V gene are TSWWSYY and QGS. V lost 4 bases and J lost 2; bases outside the gene matches: 19. CDR3 bases: TGTGCTCTTGGGGTATTTGGTTCCTACGGTAAGGGGGGTACCGATAAACTCATCTTT. This codes for CALGVFGSYGKGGTDKLIF.

This clone was seen more than once but under ten times. The protein TCRdb lists belongs to a much larger clone and differs from this DNA's translation at residue 6, which points to a read error; the protein shown is made from the DNA. J is TRDJ1 and V is TRDV1; 13 nucleotides line up with TRDD3. No J gene is reported in TCRdb; it was inferred here by comparing the DNA with germline. V lost 3 bases and J lost 2; bases outside the gene matches: 18. Germline-derived CDR1 and CDR2 are TSWWSYY and QGS. This CDR3 region has 21 residues. The CDR3 protein is CALGDHLPIRTGGYVTDKLIF. The DNA for the CDR3 is TGTGCTCTTGGGGACCACCTTCCGATCCGAACTGGGGGATACGTTACCGATAAACTCATCTTT.

Concerning this clone itself: This DNA translates differently at residue 8 from the TCRdb protein, which is that of a much larger clone; a read error is likely, and the protein shown is the DNA's own translation. The gene calls are TRDV3 and TRDJ1, with TRDD3 identical over 10 bases. The J gene was not available in TCRdb and was assigned here by matching the DNA to germline segments. There are 20 residues in the CDR3. Trimming removed 2 bases from V and 0 bases from J; junction bases left unmatched: 21. Germline V gene data show CDR1 as TVYSNPD and CDR2 as GDNSRS (reference sequence). The CDR3 sequence: CAFSNRPHWGISPNTDKLIF. The DNA for the CDR3 is TGTGCCTTTTCCAATAGGCCGCACTGGGGGATCAGTCCCAACACCGATAAACTCATCTTT.

The sample holds a few counts of this clone. This DNA translates differently at residue 13 from the TCRdb protein, which is that of a much larger clone; a read error is likely, and the protein shown is the DNA's own translation. V and J are TRDV3 and TRDJ1; TRDD2 matches 9 bases. The J gene comes from matching the DNA to germline here; TCRdb lacks it. CDR3 length equals 21 residues. V lost 4 bases to trimming and J lost 2 bases; unmatched junction nucleotides: 29. From germline, CDR1 is TVYSNPD and CDR2 GDNSRS (reference sequence). This CDR3 reads CASGGPFLQWGPPQGTDKLIF. The CDR3 region has the DNA TGTGCCTCCGGGGGCCCCTTCCTACAATGGGGGCCTCCACAGGGGACCGATAAACTCATCTTT.

The table lists this clone with a few counts. This sequence is one base from a far larger clone and is likely a read error. V is TRDV1 and J is TRDJ2; 9 nucleotides line up with TRDD3. Assignment of the J gene here rests on matching the DNA to germline, because TCRdb gives none. J lost 3 bases, V lost 2 bases, and 10 bases had no gene match. The germline CDR1 and CDR2 sequences are TSWWSYY and QGS. This CDR3 region has 18 residues. This chain's CDR3 is CALGESGDTPPLTAQLFF. The DNA of the CDR3 is TGTGCTCTTGGGGAATCTGGGGATACGCCACCTCTGACAGCACAACTCTTCTTT.

This clone was observed a few times. TCRdb records a much larger clone's protein for this DNA, with a difference at residue 11 that likely arises from a read error; the protein given is the translation of the DNA. The chain combines TRDV1 with TRDJ1; 10 positions agree with TRDD3. TCRdb offers no J gene call, so here the DNA was matched to germline to obtain one. This CDR3 has 26 amino acids. The junction had 34 bases not matched to a gene; V was cut back by 3 bases and J by 0 bases. Per germline, CDR1 TSWWSYY and CDR2 QGS. The CDR3 here is CALGDPPIWILIQLYWGIEHTDKLIF. The CDR3 DNA reads TGTGCTCTTGGGGATCCCCCCATTTGGATTCTTATCCAATTGTACTGGGGGATCGAACACACCGATAAACTCATCTTT.

Notes on this clone: The translation of this DNA and the TCRdb protein of a much larger clone differ at residue 4, probably owing to a read error; the protein shown here is translated from the DNA. DNA of the CDR3: TGTGCCTGTAACACCGTCTTAACTGGGGGATACGCTAAGAAAAAGCATAGCGATAAACTCATCTTT. Translating gives CACNTVLTGGYAKKKHSDKLIF. The chain has TRDV2 and TRDJ1; TRDD3 matches 13 bases. No J segment appears in TCRdb, so it was assigned here by matching the sequence to germline. The CDR3 is made up of 22 amino acids. Germline lookup yields CDR1 GEAIGNYY and CDR2 EKD.

Points on this clone: A far larger clone is one base from this, pointing to a likely read error. The same CDR3 arises from other DNA sequences in this sample as well. This chain connects TRDV1 to TRDJ2; 9 positions match TRDD3. TCRdb carries no J gene annotation; the J gene was assigned here by matching the DNA with germline. J was trimmed by 4 bases and V by 1 base; bases with no gene match: 19. The CDR3 has 21 residues. The germline V gene has CDR1 TSWWSYY and CDR2 QGS. CDR3 DNA sequence: TGTGCTCTTGGGGAACCACAGTTTTTCACTGGGGGACGGTATCGGACAGCACAACTCTTCTTT. Translating gives CALGEPQFFTGGRYRTAQLFF.

To note about this clone: This probably arose from a read error, given a far larger clone one base away. Other DNA sequences in this sample translate to the same CDR3. The CDR3, as DNA: TGTGCTCTTGGGGGCCGCCCTCCTGGGGGGTACACCGATAAACTCATCTTT. Its translation: CALGGRPPGGYTDKLIF. The V and J genes are TRDV1 and TRDJ1; 7 bases match TRDD3. The germline V gene encodes CDR1 TSWWSYY and CDR2 QGS. The CDR3 has 17 amino acids. The ends lost 4 bases at V and 0 bases at J; junction bases unmatched: 11.